What follows describes a single T cell receptor (beta chain). The target of this receptor is not known. Per-nucleotide qualities are absent, and no much larger clonotype sits a single base away. The goal of deep resolution MiSeq sequencing was a depth between 1 in 1 million and 1 in 200,000 T cells, and coverage averaged 10x per clonotype. TCR beta libraries were generated with the immunoSEQ hsTCRB Kit. On the study's bioinformatics: The data were analyzed with ImmunoSEQ Analyzer and ImmunoSEQ Data Assistant, and V, D and J gene assignments followed IMGT definitions. Clonality, which ranges from 0 to 1, was calculated as one minus the normalized Shannon entropy of productive rearrangement frequencies. Only overrepresented clonotypes making up at least 0.05% of each patient's repertoire were included in the public clonotype analysis. About a dozen repertoires from age-matched healthy donors, obtained from immuneACCESS, served as clonality controls. The table comes from immuneACCESS by way of TCRdb, which keeps in-frame sequences with V and J called. Part of the clones is missing from these tables; in studies checked, under half for an unresolved V gene and the rest for unknown reasons. The DNA was the basis for D and trimming; V, J and clone size are from that table. Present in this sample are approximately 190,000 clones, about 75% of which were seen just once. The top ten clones comprise about 6% of the sample.

This record belongs to a study of cytotoxic CD8 clonotypes in ibrutinib-treated CLL (dated by TCRdb to the early 2020s). Broadly, across the study: In this cohort, more than 14 patients were treatment-naive and ten to eleven were relapsed/refractory, while around 18 had unmutated IGHV. Cryopreserved peripheral blood mononuclear cells were collected at three points: before therapy, at response, and at either sustained remission or disease progression. Partial responses were observed in some 24 patients and complete responses in 2; after a median follow-up of around 68 months, remission was maintained in 14 patients and progression was observed in approximately 12. Longitudinal samples were available for about 30% of the roughly 86 trial participants. Response samples were taken after a median of roughly eleven months on treatment, ranging from about 6 to 40 months. On average, each sample had some 250,000 productive templates and around 100,000 productive rearrangements. Patients were still on ibrutinib when every remission and progressive disease sample was collected. Summary of the overall study and its limitations: An increase in clonality was observed at ibrutinib response, with clonality remaining stable during sustained remission and falling back toward baseline at progression. Baseline clonality was found to be higher than that of age-matched healthy donors and was strongly correlated with circulating CD8+ T-cell counts. Lymph node repertoires were not examined, and the timing of sampling was not matched between patients in sustained remission and those whose disease progressed. Public clonotypes were rare and either shrank or stayed stable during treatment, and the rise in clonality at ibrutinib response reflected expansion of private clonotypes.

The time point label, read with the paper, signifies: approximately 11 months on ibrutinib. For TCR beta library preparation, 2 to 2.5 micrograms of genomic DNA were isolated from cryopreserved PBMCs. Longitudinal blood samples from CLL patients receiving ibrutinib monotherapy were subjected to high-throughput TCR beta sequencing. The patients took part in an open-label, single-center phase 2 trial of ibrutinib monotherapy. This TCR was sampled from a human donor with chronic lymphocytic leukemia. The sequencing here drew on PBMCs, taken after 12 months of ibrutinib treatment.

Here the CDR3 is given as CASSIQVNEQFF. Here is the DNA: TGTGCCAGTAGTATACAGGTCAATGAGCAGTTCTTC. This chain is built from TRBV19 and TRBJ2-1; no D gene is confidently identified. The germline V gene (reference sequence) specifies LNHDA as CDR1 and SQIVND as CDR2. The junction carries 5 bases between V and J, which are trimmed by 2 bases and 6 bases respectively. The CDR3 has 12 amino acids, counting the end cysteine and phenylalanine. Kept here is only the CDR3 DNA, which spans 36 bases and is read in frame from base 1. The variable domain in full, with residues beyond the CDR3 obtained from the reference TRBV19 and TRBJ2-1 genes, is DGGITQSPKYLFRKEGQNVTLSCEQNLNHDAMYWYRQDPGQGLRLIYYSQIVNDFQKGDIAEGYSVSREKKESFPLTVTSAQKNPTAFYLCASSIQVNEQFFGPGTRLTVL.